This T cell receptor (beta chain) was profiled in a study of blood T cell repertoires in COVID-19. At the level of the study: T cells, B-cell-depleted T cells, or PBMCs provided the cDNA or gDNA that served as material.

The length of the CDR3 is 12 residues. V lost 5 bases to trimming and J lost 3 bases, with 7 bases between them. CDR1 is PRHDT and CDR2 is FYEKMQ in the germline V gene (reference sequence). Study processing details: Cell counts per sample came from amplifying reference gene primers. Sequencing was performed with immunoSEQ multiplex PCR; in TCRdb, only in-frame clones are kept and a portion is missing. The DNA was the basis for D and trimming; V, J and clone size are from that table. There are over 400,000 clones in the sample; approximately 83% occur only once, and approximately 3.2% lies in the top ten.

The sequenced sample consisted of peripheral blood. This receptor was identified in a human donor in a cohort sampled during active COVID-19. The chain is built from TRBV13 and TRBJ2-5; the D is unclear. Here the CDR3 DNA reads TGTGCCAGCAGCCATAACAAAGAGACCCAGTACTTC. Its protein product is CASSHNKETQYF.